The rows below give T cell receptor beta chains drawn from one sample of a study of blood T cell repertoires in COVID-19. TCRdb's table, derived via immunoSEQ multiplex PCR, lists solely in-frame clones and lacks some. Counted here are about 140,000 clones, 80% occurring once; the ten biggest clones make up around 3.8%. Sequenced material: peripheral blood. The receptors were gathered from an older man who had recovered from COVID-19. Each CDR3 is given with its conserved first and last residue. D genes are given only for firm matches. Clone size is shown for a subset of rows, as once, few, many or a class of expanded clone.

v_gene: TRBV5-1
d_gene: TRBD2
j_gene: TRBJ2-1
abundance: once
CDR3aa: CASGLAGGTYNEQFF
CDR3nt: TGCGCCAGCGGATTAGCGGGAGGGACTTACAATGAGCAGTTCTTC

v_gene: TRBV4-1
d_gene: TRBD1
j_gene: TRBJ1-5
abundance: -
CDR3aa: CASSHPATGLNQPQHF
CDR3nt: TGCGCCAGCAGCCACCCAGCGACAGGGTTGAATCAGCCCCAGCATTTT

v_gene: TRBV7-9
d_gene: TRBD1
j_gene: TRBJ1-1
abundance: -
CDR3aa: CASSSQGGVGSDTEAFF
CDR3nt: TGTGCCAGCAGCTCCCAAGGGGGCGTCGGATCGGACACTGAAGCTTTCTTT

v_gene: TRBV5-1
d_gene: TRBD1
j_gene: TRBJ2-2
abundance: -
CDR3aa: CASSLKGAAGELFF
CDR3nt: TGCGCCAGCAGCTTGAAGGGGGCGGCCGGGGAGCTGTTTTTT

v_gene: TRBV18
d_gene: -
j_gene: TRBJ1-6
abundance: few
CDR3aa: CASSPDSFVSSSPLHF
CDR3nt: TGTGCCAGCTCACCAGACAGTTTCGTGTCGTCTTCACCCCTCCACTTT

v_gene: TRBV7-2
d_gene: -
j_gene: TRBJ2-1
abundance: once
CDR3aa: CASSLSGFLGNEQFF
CDR3nt: TGTGCCAGCAGCTTAAGTGGGTTTCTAGGCAATGAGCAGTTCTTC

v_gene: TRBV7-9
d_gene: -
j_gene: TRBJ2-7
abundance: -
CDR3aa: CASSPRQSSYEQYF
CDR3nt: TGTGCCAGCAGCCCGAGACAGTCGAGCTACGAGCAGTACTTC

v_gene: TRBV10-3
d_gene: TRBD1
j_gene: TRBJ1-1
abundance: few
CDR3aa: CAISWDRENTEAFF
CDR3nt: TGTGCCATCAGTTGGGACAGAGAGAACACTGAAGCTTTCTTT

v_gene: TRBV7-2
d_gene: TRBD1
j_gene: TRBJ1-2
abundance: -
CDR3aa: CASSLGTGVGYTF
CDR3nt: TGTGCCAGCTCCCTGGGGACAGGGGTCGGCTACACCTTC

v_gene: TRBV27
d_gene: TRBD1
j_gene: TRBJ2-7
abundance: many
CDR3aa: CASSLGPPGTGADEQYF
CDR3nt: TGTGCCAGCAGTTTAGGACCGCCCGGGACAGGAGCCGACGAGCAGTACTTC

v_gene: TRBV28
d_gene: TRBD1
j_gene: TRBJ2-5
abundance: -
CDR3aa: CASSARFSGGRETQYF
CDR3nt: TGTGCCAGCAGTGCCCGCTTTTCAGGGGGCCGGGAGACCCAGTACTTC

v_gene: TRBV9
d_gene: TRBD1
j_gene: TRBJ2-1
abundance: -
CDR3aa: CASSGVGQGVGNEQFF
CDR3nt: TGTGCCAGCAGCGGGGTGGGACAGGGGGTAGGAAATGAGCAGTTCTTC

v_gene: TRBV6-5
d_gene: TRBD1
j_gene: TRBJ1-2
abundance: -
CDR3aa: CASSTTRGKLGYTF
CDR3nt: TGTGCCAGCAGTACCACCAGGGGGAAGTTGGGCTACACCTTC

v_gene: TRBV6-1
d_gene: TRBD2
j_gene: TRBJ2-5
abundance: -
CDR3aa: CASSELLGLAGGGQETQYF
CDR3nt: TGTGCCAGCAGTGAACTATTAGGGTTAGCGGGAGGAGGCCAAGAGACCCAGTACTTC

v_gene: TRBV4-1
d_gene: TRBD1
j_gene: TRBJ2-7
abundance: -
CDR3aa: CASSPRNTPGQGTYEQYF
CDR3nt: TGCGCCAGCAGCCCTCGGAATACCCCGGGACAGGGAACCTACGAGCAGTACTTC

v_gene: TRBV3-1/TRBV3-2
d_gene: -
j_gene: TRBJ1-5
abundance: once
CDR3aa: CASSQGGGNQPQHF
CDR3nt: TGTGCCAGCAGCCAAGGGGGAGGCAATCAGCCCCAGCATTTT

v_gene: TRBV6-5
d_gene: -
j_gene: TRBJ1-1
abundance: -
CDR3aa: CASKSQGTEAFF
CDR3nt: TGTGCCAGCAAGTCCCAGGGTACTGAAGCTTTCTTT

v_gene: TRBV29-1
d_gene: -
j_gene: TRBJ1-2
abundance: -
CDR3aa: CSVVDSDYGYTF
CDR3nt: TGCAGCGTTGTCGACAGCGACTATGGCTACACCTTC

v_gene: TRBV10-3
d_gene: TRBD1
j_gene: TRBJ1-1
abundance: -
CDR3aa: CAISPGTGGATEAFF
CDR3nt: TGTGCCATCAGTCCCGGGACAGGGGGCGCGACTGAAGCTTTCTTT

v_gene: TRBV5-4
d_gene: -
j_gene: TRBJ1-1
abundance: many
CDR3aa: CASSLSEGVNTEAFF
CDR3nt: TGTGCCAGCAGCTTGAGCGAGGGGGTGAACACTGAAGCTTTCTTT

v_gene: TRBV7-3
d_gene: -
j_gene: TRBJ1-1
abundance: -
CDR3aa: CASSQGGMNTEAFF
CDR3nt: TGTGCCAGCAGCCAGGGAGGGATGAACACTGAAGCTTTCTTT

v_gene: TRBV5-1
d_gene: -
j_gene: TRBJ1-2
abundance: -
CDR3aa: CASSWSTGDYGYTF
CDR3nt: TGCGCCAGCAGCTGGTCGACAGGCGACTATGGCTACACCTTC

v_gene: TRBV25-1
d_gene: TRBD1
j_gene: TRBJ1-2
abundance: few
CDR3aa: CASLGTGTVPYGYTF
CDR3nt: TGTGCCAGCTTGGGAACCGGGACAGTCCCTTATGGCTACACCTTC

v_gene: TRBV5-1
d_gene: TRBD2
j_gene: TRBJ2-1
abundance: -
CDR3aa: CASSLEASGTYNEQFF
CDR3nt: TGCGCCAGCAGCTTGGAGGCTAGCGGTACCTACAATGAGCAGTTCTTC

v_gene: TRBV7-2
d_gene: -
j_gene: TRBJ1-5
abundance: -
CDR3aa: CASSFTGGSNQPQHF
CDR3nt: TGTGCCAGCAGCTTCACGGGAGGGAGCAATCAGCCCCAGCATTTT

v_gene: TRBV7-7
d_gene: TRBD2
j_gene: TRBJ2-3
abundance: -
CDR3aa: CASSLGLAVTDTQYF
CDR3nt: TGTGCCAGCAGCCTGGGACTAGCGGTGACAGATACGCAGTATTTT

v_gene: TRBV27
d_gene: TRBD2
j_gene: TRBJ2-1
abundance: -
CDR3aa: CASSPGGVRVF
CDR3nt: TGTGCCAGCAGCCCTGGGGGGGTGCGGGTCTTC

v_gene: TRBV19
d_gene: TRBD2
j_gene: TRBJ2-7
abundance: -
CDR3aa: CASSVGRQNEQYF
CDR3nt: TGTGCCAGTAGTGTCGGGAGGCAGAACGAGCAGTACTTC

v_gene: TRBV5-1
d_gene: -
j_gene: TRBJ1-1
abundance: -
CDR3aa: CASSSKTDNTEAFF
CDR3nt: TGCGCCAGCAGCTCCAAGACAGATAACACTGAAGCTTTCTTT

v_gene: TRBV7-3
d_gene: TRBD2
j_gene: TRBJ2-1
abundance: -
CDR3aa: CASSLMGLAGGSNEQFF
CDR3nt: TGTGCCAGCAGCTTAATGGGGCTAGCGGGAGGTTCGAATGAGCAGTTCTTC

v_gene: TRBV3-1/TRBV3-2
d_gene: TRBD2
j_gene: TRBJ2-2
abundance: -
CDR3aa: CASSHFLRAGDHGELFF
CDR3nt: TGTGCCAGCAGCCACTTCCTAAGGGCGGGAGACCACGGGGAGCTGTTTTTT